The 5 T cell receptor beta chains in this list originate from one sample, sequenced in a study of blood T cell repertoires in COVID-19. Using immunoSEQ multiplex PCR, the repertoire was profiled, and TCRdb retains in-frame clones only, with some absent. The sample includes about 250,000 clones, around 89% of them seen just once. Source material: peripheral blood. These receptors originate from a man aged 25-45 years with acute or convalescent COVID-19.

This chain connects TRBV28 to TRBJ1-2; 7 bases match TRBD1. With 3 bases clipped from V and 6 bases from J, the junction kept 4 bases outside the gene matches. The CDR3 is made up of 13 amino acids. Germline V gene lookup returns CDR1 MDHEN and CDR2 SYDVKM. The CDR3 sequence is CASSLRQGHGYTF. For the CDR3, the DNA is TGTGCCAGCAGTTTGAGACAGGGACATGGCTACACCTTC.

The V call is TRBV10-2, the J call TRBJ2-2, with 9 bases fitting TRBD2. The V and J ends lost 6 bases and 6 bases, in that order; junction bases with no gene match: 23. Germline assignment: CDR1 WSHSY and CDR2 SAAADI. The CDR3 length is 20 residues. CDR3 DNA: TGCGCCAGCAGGGGGGGTGTTAGCGGGAGTAAGGAAGGACACGCCGGGGAGCTGTTTTTT. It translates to CASRGGVSGSKEGHAGELFF.

The CDR3 region is CASSTPRVPSNYGYTF. The CDR3 DNA reads as TGTGCCAGCAGTACACCCAGGGTTCCCAGTAACTATGGCTACACCTTC. This chain joins TRBV28 and TRBJ1-2; D is perhaps TRBD1 (5 bases). Germline V gene lookup returns CDR1 MDHEN and CDR2 SYDVKM. This CDR3 spans 16 amino acids. Trimming removed 5 bases from V and 1 base from J, with 17 bases in between.

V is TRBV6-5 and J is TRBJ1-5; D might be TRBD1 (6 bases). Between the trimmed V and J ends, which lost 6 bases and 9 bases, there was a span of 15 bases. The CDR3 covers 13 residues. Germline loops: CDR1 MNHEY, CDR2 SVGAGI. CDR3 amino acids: CASSTKDSSPQHF. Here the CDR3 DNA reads TGTGCCAGCAGCACAAAGGACAGCTCGCCCCAGCATTTT.

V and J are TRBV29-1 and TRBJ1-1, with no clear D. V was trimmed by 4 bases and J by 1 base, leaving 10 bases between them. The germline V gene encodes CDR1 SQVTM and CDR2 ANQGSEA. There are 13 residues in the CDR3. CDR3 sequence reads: CSVAWTENTEAFF. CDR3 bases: TGCAGCGTTGCTTGGACTGAGAACACTGAAGCTTTCTTT. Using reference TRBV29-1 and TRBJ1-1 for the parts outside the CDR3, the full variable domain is SAVISQKPSRDICQRGTSLTIQCQVDSQVTMMFWYRQQPGQSLTLIATANQGSEATYESGFVIDKFPISRPNLTFSTLTVSNMSPEDSSIYLCSVAWTENTEAFFGQGTRLTVV.